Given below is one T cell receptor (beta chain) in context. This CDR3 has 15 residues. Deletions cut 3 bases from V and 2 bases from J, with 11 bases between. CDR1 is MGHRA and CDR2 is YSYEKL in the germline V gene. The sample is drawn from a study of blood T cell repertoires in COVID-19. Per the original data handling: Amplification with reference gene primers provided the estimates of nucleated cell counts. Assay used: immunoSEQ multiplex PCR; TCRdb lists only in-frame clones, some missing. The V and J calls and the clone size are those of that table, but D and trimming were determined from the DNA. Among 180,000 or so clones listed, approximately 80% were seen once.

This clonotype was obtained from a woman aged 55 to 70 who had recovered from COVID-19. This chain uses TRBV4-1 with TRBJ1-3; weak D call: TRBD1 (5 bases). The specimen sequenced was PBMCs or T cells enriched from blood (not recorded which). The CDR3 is CASSQDGGPGNTIYF. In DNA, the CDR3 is TGCGCCAGCAGCCAGGACGGGGGACCTGGAAACACCATATATTTT.